A selection of T cell receptor beta chains follows, all from one sample in a study of blood T cell repertoires in COVID-19. The assay was immunoSEQ multiplex PCR, and TCRdb's table has in-frame clones only and misses some. The repertoire holds some 75,000 clones, more than 60% seen once, with about a fifth in the top ten. Sequenced material: peripheral blood. The origin of the receptors is a woman aged 80 or over with active or convalescent COVID-19. Each CDR3 is given with its conserved first and last residue. The D gene is left open where the match is weak. The size of a clone is reported for some rows only, either as once, few or many, or as a class for expanded clones.

clone_size	v_call	cdr3_length	d_call	j_call	cdr3_nt	cdr3_aa
.	TRBV5-6	16	.	TRBJ1-2	TGTGCCAGCACCCCCGAGTATCGGGGACTTCCCCATGGCTACACCTTC	CASTPEYRGLPHGYTF
.	TRBV3-1/TRBV3-2	13	.	TRBJ1-1	TGTGCCAGCAGCCAAGAGGGGGGCACTGAAGCTTTCTTT	CASSQEGGTEAFF
.	TRBV5-1	17	.	TRBJ2-1	TGCGCCAGCAGCTTCGATCTGGGGCCGAGCTCCTACAATGAGCAGTTCTTC	CASSFDLGPSSYNEQFF
.	TRBV7-2	16	.	TRBJ2-5	TGTGCCAGCAGCTTATCGACCAGCGCGTTAAAAGAGACCCAGTACTTC	CASSLSTSALKETQYF
.	TRBV9	16	.	TRBJ1-1	TGTGCCAGCAGCCCAATCGGGAGGGCGGGCGGCACTGAAGCTTTCTTT	CASSPIGRAGGTEAFF
.	TRBV20-1	15	.	TRBJ1-5	TGCAGTGCTAGTCCGGAGGAGGAGGGTGTGGGGCCCCAGCATTTT	CSASPEEEGVGPQHF
.	TRBV21-1	14	.	TRBJ1-2	TGTGCCAGCAGCAAAGTCGATCGGGGCTATGGCTACACCTTC	CASSKVDRGYGYTF
.	TRBV3-1/TRBV3-2	14	.	TRBJ2-7	TGTGCCAGCAGCCAAGATTCCGGCAGAGGCGAGCAGTACTTC	CASSQDSGRGEQYF
.	TRBV12-5	15	.	TRBJ1-5	TGTGCTAGTGCTCCCGGAGTGGGGGGTGGTCAGCCCCAGCATTTT	CASAPGVGGGQPQHF
.	TRBV19	14	.	TRBJ2-1	TGTGCCAGTAAACTTGACAGCGATTACAATGAGCAGTTCTTC	CASKLDSDYNEQFF
.	TRBV20-1	18	TRBD2	TRBJ2-3	TGCAGTGCTAGTCGGGGGGGCCTTTCGCGAGGGTCGTCAGATACGCAGTATTTT	CSASRGGLSRGSSDTQYF
few	TRBV19	15	TRBD1	TRBJ2-7	TGTGCCAGTAGTATAGTTGGGACAGCCTTCTACGAGCAGTACTTC	CASSIVGTAFYEQYF
.	TRBV18	15	.	TRBJ1-2	TGTGCCAGCTCACCACCGTTAGGGGGTGGCTATGGCTACACCTTC	CASSPPLGGGYGYTF
few	TRBV5-1	11	.	TRBJ2-2	TGCGCCAGCAGTATAACCGGGGAGCTGTTTTTT	CASSITGELFF
.	TRBV7-9	13	.	TRBJ2-7	TGTGCCAGCAGCTTGTACAGGACCAGCGAGCAGTACTTC	CASSLYRTSEQYF
once	TRBV19	16	TRBD2	TRBJ2-3	TGTGCCAGTAGTATTGCGACTAGCGGGGGGGCAGATACGCAGTATTTT	CASSIATSGGADTQYF
once	TRBV5-6	17	TRBD2	TRBJ2-5	TGTGCCAGCAGCTTGACCGGGCTAGCGGGGGGGCTGGAGACCCAGTACTTC	CASSLTGLAGGLETQYF
.	TRBV9	15	.	TRBJ2-7	TGTGCCAGCAGCGTAGGTCCAAGGGGGTCCTACGAGCAGTACTTC	CASSVGPRGSYEQYF
.	TRBV7-9	13	.	TRBJ1-2	TGTGCCAGCAGCTTAGGTCAGGGTAACGGCTACACCTTC	CASSLGQGNGYTF
few	TRBV6-5	14	TRBD1	TRBJ1-1	TGTGCCAGCAGTAGAGCAGGGGGTTTTACTGAAGCTTTCTTT	CASSRAGGFTEAFF
.	TRBV2	15	.	TRBJ1-2	TGTGCCGGGAGGAGGGAATCTACTGCTAACTATGGCTACACCTTC	CAGRRESTANYGYTF
few	TRBV29-1	14	TRBD1	TRBJ2-2	TGCAGCGTGACCGGGACAGCGAACACCGGGGAGCTGTTTTTT	CSVTGTANTGELFF
.	TRBV5-1	14	TRBD1	TRBJ1-6	TGCGCCAGCAGCTTAAGGACAGGGGTTTCACCCCTCCACTTT	CASSLRTGVSPLHF
.	TRBV19	16	.	TRBJ2-5	TGTGCCAGTAGTACCTTCGACTGGGGCCAACAAGAGACCCAGTACTTC	CASSTFDWGQQETQYF
once	TRBV29-1	12	TRBD1	TRBJ2-7	TGCAGCGTGGGACAGGGGGACCACGAGCAGTACTTC	CSVGQGDHEQYF
.	TRBV5-8	16	TRBD1	TRBJ1-2	TGTGCCAGCAGCTTACAACAGGGGAATCCATCTTATGGCTACACCTTC	CASSLQQGNPSYGYTF
few	TRBV5-3	16	TRBD1	TRBJ1-1	TGTGCCAGAAGCGCGCCTGCCGGGACAGGGGGGACTGAAGCTTTCTTT	CARSAPAGTGGTEAFF
.	TRBV28	18	TRBD1	TRBJ1-5	TGTGCCAGCAGCCTTTTCGGACAGGGTGCTGAGGTAGGTCAGCCCCAGCATTTT	CASSLFGQGAEVGQPQHF
.	TRBV5-1	19	TRBD1	TRBJ1-2	TGCGCCAGCAGCGATCATCGGACAGGGAAAGGTTATAGAATCTATGGCTACACCTTC	CASSDHRTGKGYRIYGYTF
.	TRBV27	15	.	TRBJ2-2	TGTGCCAGCAGTCCCATAAGCCCGAACACCGGGGAGCTGTTTTTT	CASSPISPNTGELFF
.	TRBV6-1	13	.	TRBJ2-7	TGTGCCAGCAGTGAGTGGCAGGGCTACGAGCAGTACTTC	CASSEWQGYEQYF
.	TRBV7-6	15	.	TRBJ2-5	TGTGCCAGCAGCTTAAGTTGGTCAGGGAGGGAGACCCAGTACTTC	CASSLSWSGRETQYF
.	TRBV5-1	15	.	TRBJ1-1	TGCGCCAGCAGCTTTTCCCCGGGGGGAGAAAGTGAAGCTTTCTTT	CASSFSPGGESEAFF
.	TRBV6-5	12	.	TRBJ2-3	TGTGCCAGCAGTTCAGGTGCCGACACGCAGTATTTT	CASSSGADTQYF
.	TRBV29-1	12	.	TRBJ1-1	TGCAGCGTTGTCGGACAGTGGGGGGGAGCTTTCTTT	CSVVGQWGGAFF
.	TRBV6-1	16	.	TRBJ1-6	TGTGCCAGCAGTGAAGAACGCGGCAGTTATAATTCACCCCTCCACTTT	CASSEERGSYNSPLHF
.	TRBV9	14	.	TRBJ2-2	TGTGCCAGCAGCGTAAGCCAGGCGCCCGGGGAGCTGTTTTTT	CASSVSQAPGELFF
.	TRBV5-1	15	TRBD1	TRBJ1-1	TGCGCCAGCAGCGAGACGGGACAGGGAAGCACTGAAGCTTTCTTT	CASSETGQGSTEAFF
.	TRBV19	13	.	TRBJ1-1	TGTGCCAGTAGTATTAATACCTCACCGGGAGCTTTCTTT	CASSINTSPGAFF
many	TRBV7-9	15	.	TRBJ2-2	TGTGCCAGCAGCTCGAGAGACAGGCCCACCGGGGAGCTGTTTTTT	CASSSRDRPTGELFF
.	TRBV10-3	14	TRBD2	TRBJ2-7	TGTGCCGCAAGGAGGACTAGCGCCGGAGACGAGCAGTACTTC	CAARRTSAGDEQYF
.	TRBV21-1	13	.	TRBJ2-7	TGTGCTAGACTACCGCGGGGGTCCTACGAGCAGTACTTC	CARLPRGSYEQYF
.	TRBV28	14	TRBD1	TRBJ1-2	TGTGCCAGCACAGAGACAGGGGGCTACTATGGCTACACCTTC	CASTETGGYYGYTF
.	TRBV5-1	11	.	TRBJ1-1	TGCGCCAGCTCCGACGGGTCTGAAGCTTTCTTT	CASSDGSEAFF
.	TRBV5-1	15	.	TRBJ1-2	TGCGCCAGCAGCTCCACCGCAGGGGTTGACTATGGCTACACCTTC	CASSSTAGVDYGYTF